These 29 T cell receptor beta chains were sequenced from one sample in a study of blood T cell repertoires in COVID-19. The data were produced by immunoSEQ multiplex PCR, yet TCRdb's version contains in-frame clones alone and is incomplete. This table holds hundreds of thousands of clones, around 90% found once. Input material: PBMCs or T cells enriched from blood (not recorded which). The receptors stem from a woman aged 30 to 39 with acute COVID-19.

The chain has TRBV19 and TRBJ2-7; TRBD2 agrees at 7 bases. This CDR3 has 15 residues. Germline V gives CDR1 LNHDA, CDR2 SQIVND (reference sequence). The V gene end was trimmed by 6 bases and the J gene end by 3 bases; junction bases not matched to a gene: 11. The chain's CDR3 is CASSSFGGRVYEQYF. CDR3 nucleotide sequence: TGTGCCAGTAGCTCTTTCGGCGGGAGAGTCTACGAGCAGTACTTC.

This rearrangement joins TRBV19 to TRBJ1-5; D is perhaps TRBD1 (6 bases). The CDR3 has 18 amino acids. Trimming left V 0 bases short and J 6 bases short, with 21 bases between. Germline assignment: CDR1 LNHDA and CDR2 SQIVND (reference sequence). CDR3 residues: CASSIEPRQVGFGQPQHF. The CDR3 DNA reads TGTGCCAGTAGTATAGAGCCCCGACAGGTTGGATTTGGTCAGCCCCAGCATTTT.

V gene TRBV28 combines with J gene TRBJ1-2, with D perhaps matching TRBD1 (5 bases). The V end lost 6 bases, the J end lost 4 bases, and 12 bases lay between the germline ends. Germline CDR1 reads MDHEN; CDR2 reads SYDVKM. The CDR3 extends over 13 amino acids. The CDR3 sequence: CASSPGLLYGYTF. The DNA for the CDR3 is TGTGCCAGCAGCCCGGGACTCCTCTATGGCTACACCTTC.

The chain couples TRBV5-1 to TRBJ2-7, with D maybe TRBD2 (7 bases). Between the trimmed V and J ends, which lost 1 base and 6 bases, there was a span of 14 bases. Germline CDR1 and CDR2: SGHRS and YFSETQ. The CDR3 extends over 14 amino acids. The CDR3 DNA reads TGCGCCAGCAGCTTGAGGGGGAGGGCCGCCGAGCAGTACTTC. Protein product: CASSLRGRAAEQYF.

V gene TRBV7-3 combines with J gene TRBJ1-1, with TRBD1 matching over 7 bases. Germline V gene sequence: CDR1 SGHTA, CDR2 FQGTGA. This CDR3 contains 14 residues. Germline trimming cut 5 bases from V and 0 bases from J; bases unmatched to any gene: 3. CDR3: CASSPGTVNTEAFF. The CDR3 bases are TGTGCCAGCAGCCCCGGGACAGTGAACACTGAAGCTTTCTTT. Based on the CDR3 plus reference TRBV7-3 and TRBJ1-1, the full variable domain is GAGVSQTPSNKVTEKGKYVELRCDPISGHTALYWYRQSLGQGPEFLIYFQGTGAADDSGLPNDRFFAVRPEGSVSTLKIQRTERGDSAVYLCASSPGTVNTEAFFGQGTRLTVV.

The genes are TRBV4-1 and TRBJ1-5; the D is unclear. This CDR3 contains 14 residues. Germline CDR1 is MGHRA and CDR2 is YSYEKL. V gave up 0 bases and J gave up 4 bases, with 7 bases separating them. The CDR3 DNA is TGCGCCAGCAGCCAAGAAGAGGGTAATCAGCCCCAGCATTTT. This sequence encodes CASSQEEGNQPQHF.

V usage is TRBV11-3 and J usage is TRBJ1-5; 7 bases line up with TRBD1. Germline CDR1 is SGHNT and CDR2 is YENEEA. V was pared by 4 bases and J by 6 bases, with 15 bases of the junction left unmatched. This CDR3 has 17 amino acids. Here the CDR3 DNA reads TGTGCCAGCAGCTCTGACAGGGTTGCTGGTTTGTTTCAGCCCCAGCATTTT. Translated, it gives CASSSDRVAGLFQPQHF.

The chain links TRBV7-9 to TRBJ2-3; maybe TRBD1 (6 bases). There are 14 residues in the CDR3. V lost 2 bases and J lost 4, with 10 bases in between. Germline values: CDR1 SEHNR, CDR2 FQNEAQ (reference sequence). CDR3 amino acids: CASSLIQGPDTQYF. The CDR3 region has the DNA TGTGCCAGCAGCTTAATACAGGGTCCAGATACGCAGTATTTT.

This rearrangement joins TRBV29-1 to TRBJ2-2; 7 positions agree with TRBD1. Germline V gene lookup returns CDR1 SQVTM and CDR2 ANQGSEA. The CDR3 has 13 residues. J was trimmed by 5 bases and V by 5 bases; bases with no gene match: 5. The CDR3: CSVRLQGTGELFF. In DNA, the CDR3 is TGCAGCGTTCGATTACAGGGGACCGGGGAGCTGTTTTTT.

This chain joins TRBV30 and TRBJ2-3, with a possible D match to TRBD2 (5 bases). This CDR3 has 16 residues. Trimming stripped 1 base from V and 1 base from J, with 15 bases between. Germline loops: CDR1 GTSNPN, CDR2 SVGIG (reference sequence). The CDR3, as DNA: TGTGCCTGGAGTGCCGGTTCACCCGGGGGCACAGATACGCAGTATTTT. The encoded protein is CAWSAGSPGGTDTQYF.

On this clone itself: The same CDR3 is also encoded by other DNA sequences in this sample. CDR3 residues: CASSPGTGYYEQYF. CDR3 sequence (DNA): TGTGCCAGCAGTCCGGGGACAGGGTACTACGAGCAGTACTTC. The chain carries TRBV6-5 and TRBJ2-7; TRBD1 aligns across 9 bases. J was trimmed by 3 bases and V by 5 bases; bases with no gene match: 5. The CDR3 loop spans 14 amino acids. The germline V gene encodes CDR1 MNHEY and CDR2 SVGAGI.

The rearrangement links TRBV6-1 to TRBJ1-5, with D possibly being TRBD1 (5 bases). The ends were cut back, 1 base at V and 2 bases at J, with 6 bases in the middle. The CDR3 length is 14 residues. CDR1 and CDR2 (germline): MNHNS, SASEGT. The CDR3 sequence: CASSEVTGNQPQHF. CDR3 sequence (DNA): TGTGCCAGCAGTGAAGTGACAGGCAATCAGCCCCAGCATTTT.

This clone appeared once. The CDR3, as DNA: TGTGCCAGCAGCTTGCAAGATCCACAGAGCTTTTGGACCGGGGAGCTGTTTTTT. Translated: CASSLQDPQSFWTGELFF. V and J are TRBV7-9 and TRBJ2-2; no clear D gene. Germline V CDR1 and CDR2: SEHNR, FQNEAQ (reference sequence). The CDR3 loop spans 18 amino acids. Trimming left V 3 bases short and J 5 bases short, with 22 bases between.

This chain joins TRBV5-8 and TRBJ2-7; D perhaps matches TRBD1 (6 bases). Trimming cost V 3 bases and J 2 bases, with 12 bases left between them. CDR3 length: 14 residues. CDR1 and CDR2 from the germline V gene are SGHTS and YDEGEE. This CDR3 reads CASSSRQAPYEQYF. As DNA, the CDR3 is TGTGCCAGCAGCTCCCGACAGGCACCCTACGAGCAGTACTTC.

The table lists this clone with a few counts. CDR3 DNA sequence: TGTGCAACGGCGGGCTCCTACGAGCAGTACTTC. It encodes CATAGSYEQYF. V usage is TRBV6-6 and J usage is TRBJ2-7, with D perhaps matching TRBD2 (5 bases). CDR3 length: 11 amino acids. Germline lookup yields CDR1 MNHNY and CDR2 SVGAGI (reference sequence).

The chain employs TRBV11-2 and TRBJ2-1; 10 bases match TRBD1. Germline trimming cut 2 bases from V and 6 bases from J; bases unmatched to any gene: 10. The CDR3 covers 17 residues. From germline, CDR1 is SGHAT and CDR2 FQNNGV. The CDR3 is CASSLWTGGSNRNEQFF. The CDR3 DNA sequence: TGTGCCAGCAGCTTATGGACAGGGGGGTCTAACCGCAATGAGCAGTTCTTC.

The V and J genes are TRBV25-1 and TRBJ2-7; the match to TRBD2 covers 8 bases. The V gene's germline CDR1 is MGHDK and CDR2 SYGVNS. The CDR3 has 13 residues. J gave up 0 bases and V 7 bases, and 2 bases lay outside the gene matches. The CDR3 loop reads CASMLAGSYEQYF. The CDR3 region has the DNA TGTGCCAGCATGCTAGCGGGCTCCTACGAGCAGTACTTC.

This chain links TRBV7-3 with TRBJ2-3; 8 bases match TRBD1. The J segment lost 5 bases and the V segment lost 5 bases, leaving 12 bases of the junction unmatched. The CDR3 is 16 residues long. Germline V gives CDR1 SGHTA, CDR2 FQGTGA. The CDR3 protein is CASSPRTGGRLDTQYF. The CDR3 DNA reads as TGTGCCAGCAGCCCCCGAACAGGGGGACGGTTAGATACGCAGTATTTT.

This clone was seen more than once but under ten times. The gene calls are TRBV5-4 and TRBJ1-2; 7 bases agree with TRBD1. Germline CDR1 SGHNT, CDR2 YYREEE (reference sequence). The ends lost 5 bases at V and 4 bases at J; junction bases unmatched: 11. The CDR3 totals 15 residues. The CDR3 here is CASSLARGRGYGYTF. CDR3 DNA sequence: TGTGCCAGCAGTCTTGCGAGGGGGCGCGGCTATGGCTACACCTTC.

This clone showed up just a few times. The CDR3 is CASSEAGTPEVLFF. Here the CDR3 DNA reads TGTGCCAGCAGTGAAGCGGGGACACCAGAGGTACTGTTTTTT. The gene calls are TRBV2 and TRBJ1-4, with a tentative D call TRBD1 (6 bases). The CDR3 has 14 residues. From germline, CDR1 is SNHLY and CDR2 FYNNEI. V was clipped by 0 bases and J by 13 bases, with 15 bases between them.

The J gene is TRBJ2-5, the V gene TRBV29-1, with TRBD2 matching over 11 bases. The junction had 13 bases not matched to a gene; V was cut back by 5 bases and J by 5 bases. Germline assignment: CDR1 SQVTM and CDR2 ANQGSEA. The CDR3 runs to 16 residues. Here the CDR3 reads CSVLGPSGGSGETQYF. The CDR3 region has the DNA TGCAGCGTTTTAGGGCCTAGCGGGGGGTCGGGGGAGACCCAGTACTTC.

This chain joins TRBV2 and TRBJ1-2; 10 nucleotides match TRBD1. The CDR3 length is 11 residues. Germline CDR1 SNHLY, CDR2 FYNNEI. V trimming: 10 bases; J trimming: 8 bases; junction bases outside the gene matches: 4. CDR3: CATDRGRGYTF. The CDR3 DNA sequence: TGTGCCACCGACAGGGGGCGAGGCTACACCTTC.

As concerns this clone: The junction shows a germline mismatch at one end, possibly a read error. The chain has TRBV3-1 (or the pseudogene TRBV3-2) and TRBJ2-7; no firm D call. CDR1 and CDR2 from the germline V gene are LGHDT and YNNKEL (reference sequence). The CDR3 is 13 amino acids. CDR3 in amino acids: CASSQDLLGLQNF. The CDR3 DNA follows: TGTGCCAGCAGCCAAGATCTTCTGGGCCTTCAAAACTTC.

The rearrangement links TRBV19 to TRBJ2-7, with 10 bases aligning to TRBD2. Germline V gives CDR1 LNHDA, CDR2 SQIVND (reference sequence). V lost 6 bases and J lost 1; bases outside the gene matches: 9. CDR3 length: 16 amino acids. In nucleotides, the CDR3 is TGTGCCAGTAGCGGTTCCGGGACTAGCGCATCCTACGAGCAGTACTTC. Its translation: CASSGSGTSASYEQYF.

The chain links TRBV5-1 to TRBJ2-5, with 9 bases aligning to TRBD1. CDR1 is SGHRS and CDR2 is YFSETQ in the germline V gene. V shed 0 bases, J shed 1 base, and the junction held 7 bases outside the gene matches. The CDR3 loop spans 17 amino acids. The CDR3: CASSLVTGGASQETQYF. DNA of the CDR3: TGCGCCAGCAGCTTGGTCACAGGGGGCGCCTCCCAAGAGACCCAGTACTTC.

The rearrangement links TRBV25-1 to TRBJ2-3; TRBD2 might be the D (6 bases). V shed 1 base and J shed 3 bases, with 8 bases lying between them. Germline V CDR1 and CDR2: MGHDK, SYGVNS. The CDR3 is 14 amino acids. The CDR3 nucleotides read TGTGCCAGCAGTGAATTTGGGAGGACAGATACGCAGTATTTT. Its protein product is CASSEFGRTDTQYF.

The J gene is TRBJ1-5, the V gene TRBV2; D is unresolved. Germline CDR1 and CDR2: SNHLY and FYNNEI. The CDR3 contains 14 residues. The germline V and J ends were trimmed by 3 bases and 4 bases, with 10 bases remaining between them. CDR3 residues: CASSDGSGNQPQHF. The CDR3 DNA reads TGTGCCAGCAGTGATGGGTCGGGGAATCAGCCCCAGCATTTT.

The chain is built from TRBV19 and TRBJ2-1; D ambiguous. V was cut by 5 bases and J by 0 bases, with 11 bases left in between. Germline V CDR1 and CDR2: LNHDA, SQIVND (reference sequence). The CDR3 contains 15 residues. CDR3 sequence reads: CASSPDKSSYNEQFF. As DNA, the CDR3 is TGTGCCAGTAGTCCAGACAAGAGCTCCTACAATGAGCAGTTCTTC.

The chain couples TRBV12-3 or TRBV12-4 to TRBJ2-1; TRBD2 matches 9 bases. The CDR3 covers 13 residues. The V gene end was trimmed by 6 bases and the J gene end by 7 bases; junction bases not matched to a gene: 4. The CDR3 sequence: CASSPGLANEQFF. The CDR3 coding sequence is TGTGCCAGCAGCCCCGGACTAGCGAATGAGCAGTTCTTC.